The following is a TCR beta chain sequence with its context. The antigen it binds to is not known. No per-base quality is available; no much larger clone lies one base away. A distance of 10 bases separates the germline ends of V and J, which lose 2 bases and 3 bases respectively. Sequences SNHLY (CDR1) and FYNNEI (CDR2) are obtained from the germline V gene. The CDR3 numbers 14 residues from cysteine through phenylalanine. Just CDR3 DNA is preserved here, 42 bases in frame from base 1. Donors were healthy HIV-negative adults with no recently reported acute infections or vaccinations. All donors were Caucasian adults living in Nashville, Tennessee, USA. CD4+ T cells were enriched through magnetic negative selection, after which naive cells were positively selected on CD45RA and the remaining negative fraction served as the memory subset. After blood collection by leukapheresis, PBMCs were isolated using Ficoll-Histopaque density gradient centrifugation and then cryopreserved in the vapor phase of liquid nitrogen. Purity and quantity of every magnetically sorted T cell population were checked by analytical flow cytometry. Genomic DNA was isolated from every sorted fraction and measured by UV absorbance on a Nanodrop 2000c.

The sample comes from a study of shared clonotypes between healthy human individuals (dated by TCRdb to the early 2020s). Context from the whole study: A couple of women and three men aged 18 to 49 years were included in the cohort. To estimate repertoire size and how much clonotypes are shared between individuals, the study performed deep sequencing of blood TCR repertoires from 4 to 6 healthy adults. Between about 0.9 and 10 billion PBMCs per donor were obtained by leukapheresis. Libraries were prepared and TCR repertoires were sequenced by different laboratories using diverse techniques, in order to increase sequencing depth and limit assay-specific biases. Per donor, three plates each were used for CD4 naive and CD4 memory, two for CD8 naive, and one for CD8 memory.

Using the deep immunoSEQ assay, multiplex PCR amplified TCR CDR3 regions from genomic DNA. Genomic DNA extracted from each cell subset was distributed evenly over all wells of several immunoSEQ 96-well plates, and each plate served as one replicate. For sorted subsets, roughly 200 ng of genomic DNA, equivalent to 25,000 to 35,000 T cell genomes, went into each replicate PCR. Purified libraries were measured with a Qubit 3.0 fluorometer, size-checked on a Bioanalyzer 2100, and measured again with the KAPA Library Quantification kit. A separate single-read 150-cycle Illumina NextSeq 550 flow cell was used to sequence each immunoSEQ 96-well plate. Per the source publication's procedure: The immunoSEQ output contained only junctional sequences without quality scores, so filtering could not match that applied to full-length reads. To assign V/J genes and CDR3, sequences were annotated against IMGT germline references using PyIR, a Python wrapper for IgBLAST v1.9. Any read was removed if the V/J assignment was weak (E-value above 1e-6), the CDR3 was missing, or the read contained stop codons, out-of-frame junctions, or ambiguous translated residues. V3J clonotypes were defined by identical inferred V gene, J gene, and CDR3 amino acid sequence. Percentage overlap between repertoires was calculated by dividing the number of shared unique clonotypes by the size of the smaller repertoire. Three approaches were used to assess repertoire richness: RTK rarefaction, the Chao1 estimator, and Recon v2.1 estimates of unobserved clonotypes. For all TCRbeta clonotypes obtained by the gDNA method from several donors, generation probabilities were computed with OLGA. TCRdb limited this immuneACCESS table to in-frame rearrangements with V and J called. A share of clones is missing; checked studies link under half to unresolved V genes, and the rest is unexplained. The DNA gave D and trimming, while V, J and clone size come from that table. In this sample the table shows some 2 million clones, 85% to 95% of which occur a single time. The leading ten clones occupy about 0.13% of the sample.

Overall study outcomes, separate from this receptor: Compared with non-shared clonotypes, clonotypes shared by all four sorted-subset donors had higher generation probabilities. Sharing across a handful of donors was observed for around 5% of naive CD4, 3% to 3.5% of naive CD8, 2% to 2.5% of memory CD4, and about 0.4% of memory CD8 clonotypes. Rarefaction of sorted-subset datasets indicated incomplete sequencing despite the large sequencing depth. Pairwise subsampling led to the expectation that sequencing depth would affect the degree of clonotype sharing among donors. Because the study included a small number of donors, the genetic and exposure-history diversity represented was limited. Naive subsets generally had larger estimated clonotype richness than memory subsets did. Only blood was sampled, and tissue TCR repertoires likely differ from those in blood.

Recombination connected TRBV2 to TRBJ1-2, with an unclear D gene assignment. Material: naive CD4+ T cells sorted from blood. This specimen's cell subset or site label, per the study, means: CD45RA+ positively selected. The sequence was collected from a man aged 18 to 29 in good health. The CDR3 loop reads CASSEFAAYYGYTF. Here is the DNA: TGTGCCAGCAGTGAATTTGCGGCTTACTATGGCTACACCTTC. This CDR3, with the reference TRBV2 and TRBJ1-2 proteins standing in past its ends, gives the full variable domain EPEVTQTPSHQVTQMGQEVILRCVPISNHLYFYWYRQILGQKVEFLVSFYNNEISEKSEIFDDQFSVERPDGSNFTLKIRSTKLEDSAMYFCASSEFAAYYGYTFGSGTRLTVV.